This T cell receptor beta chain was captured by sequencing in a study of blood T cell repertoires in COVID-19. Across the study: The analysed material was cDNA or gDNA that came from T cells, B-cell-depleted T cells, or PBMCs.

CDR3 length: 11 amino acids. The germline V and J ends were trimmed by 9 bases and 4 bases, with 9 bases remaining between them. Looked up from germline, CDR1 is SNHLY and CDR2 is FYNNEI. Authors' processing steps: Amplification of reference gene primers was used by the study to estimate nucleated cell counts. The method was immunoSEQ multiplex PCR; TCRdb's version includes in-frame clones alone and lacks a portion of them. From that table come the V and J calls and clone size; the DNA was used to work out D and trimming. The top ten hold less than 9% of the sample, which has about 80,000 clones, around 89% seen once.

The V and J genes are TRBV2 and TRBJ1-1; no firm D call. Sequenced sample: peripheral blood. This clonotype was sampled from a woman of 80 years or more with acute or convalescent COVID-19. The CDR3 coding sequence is TGTGCCAGTGAGGGCCCCACTGAAGCTTTCTTT. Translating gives CASEGPTEAFF.